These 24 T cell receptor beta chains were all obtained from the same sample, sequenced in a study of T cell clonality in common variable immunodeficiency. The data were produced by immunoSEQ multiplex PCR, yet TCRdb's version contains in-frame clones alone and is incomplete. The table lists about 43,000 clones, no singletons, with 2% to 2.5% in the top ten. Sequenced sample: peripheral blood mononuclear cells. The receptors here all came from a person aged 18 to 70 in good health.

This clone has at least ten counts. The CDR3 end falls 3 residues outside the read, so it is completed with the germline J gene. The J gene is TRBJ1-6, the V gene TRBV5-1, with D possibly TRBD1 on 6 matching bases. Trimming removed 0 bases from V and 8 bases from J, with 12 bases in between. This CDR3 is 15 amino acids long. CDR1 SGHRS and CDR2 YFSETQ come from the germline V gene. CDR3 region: CASSLGEGVYSPLHF. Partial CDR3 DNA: TGCGCCAGCAGCTTGGGTGAGGGGGTATATTCACCC.

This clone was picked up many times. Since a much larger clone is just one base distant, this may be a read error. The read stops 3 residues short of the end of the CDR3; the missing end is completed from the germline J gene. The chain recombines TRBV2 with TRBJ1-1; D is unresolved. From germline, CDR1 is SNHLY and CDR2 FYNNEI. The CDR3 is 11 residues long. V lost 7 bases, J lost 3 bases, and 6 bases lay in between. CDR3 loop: CASTGDTEAFF. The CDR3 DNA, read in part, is TGTGCCAGCACCGGGGACACTGAA.

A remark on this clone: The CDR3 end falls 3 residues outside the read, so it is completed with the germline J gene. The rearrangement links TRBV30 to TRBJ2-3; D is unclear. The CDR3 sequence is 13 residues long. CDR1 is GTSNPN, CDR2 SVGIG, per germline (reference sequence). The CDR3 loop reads CAWSVGQASTQYF. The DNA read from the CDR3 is TGTGCCTGGAGTGTAGGGCAGGCGTCGACG.

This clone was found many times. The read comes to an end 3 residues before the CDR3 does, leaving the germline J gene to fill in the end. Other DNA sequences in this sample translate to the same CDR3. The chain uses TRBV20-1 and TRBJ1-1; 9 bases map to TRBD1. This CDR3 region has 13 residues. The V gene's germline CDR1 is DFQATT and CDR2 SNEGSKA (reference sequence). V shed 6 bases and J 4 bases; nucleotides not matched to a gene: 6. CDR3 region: CSARTGVATEAFF. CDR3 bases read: TGCAGTGCAAGGACAGGGGTTGCCACTGAA.

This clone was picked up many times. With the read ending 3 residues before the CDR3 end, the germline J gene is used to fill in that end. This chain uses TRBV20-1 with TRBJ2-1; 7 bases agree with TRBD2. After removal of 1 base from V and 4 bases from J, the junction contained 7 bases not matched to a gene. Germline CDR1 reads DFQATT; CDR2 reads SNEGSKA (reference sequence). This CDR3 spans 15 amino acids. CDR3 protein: CSARAPAGKYNEQFF. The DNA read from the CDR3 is TGCAGTGCTAGAGCTCCAGCGGGGAAATACAATGAG.

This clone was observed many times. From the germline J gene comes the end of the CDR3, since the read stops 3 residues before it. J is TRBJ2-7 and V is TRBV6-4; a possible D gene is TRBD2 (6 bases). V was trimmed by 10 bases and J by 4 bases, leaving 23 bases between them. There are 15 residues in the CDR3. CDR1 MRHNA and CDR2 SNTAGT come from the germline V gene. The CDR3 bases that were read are TGTGCCACGAAGAGAAGCGCCGGGGGTAGATACGAG. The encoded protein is CATKRSAGGRYE. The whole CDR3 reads CATKRSAGGRYEQYF.

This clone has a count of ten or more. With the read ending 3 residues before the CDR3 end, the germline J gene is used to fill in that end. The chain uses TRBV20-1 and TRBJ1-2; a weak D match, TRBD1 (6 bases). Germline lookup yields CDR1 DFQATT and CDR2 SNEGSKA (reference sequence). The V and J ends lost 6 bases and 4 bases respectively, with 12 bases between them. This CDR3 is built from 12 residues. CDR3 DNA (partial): TGCAGTGCACTACAGGGACCCTATGGC. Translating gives CSALQGPYG. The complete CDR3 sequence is CSALQGPYGYTF.

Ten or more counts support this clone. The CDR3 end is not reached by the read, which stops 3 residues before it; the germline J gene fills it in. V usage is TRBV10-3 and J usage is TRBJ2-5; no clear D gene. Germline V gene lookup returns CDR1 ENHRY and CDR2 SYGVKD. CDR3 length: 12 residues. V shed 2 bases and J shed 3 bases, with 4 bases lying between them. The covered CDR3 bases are TGTGCCATCAGTGAGCCTGAAGAGACC. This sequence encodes CAISEPEET. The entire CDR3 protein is CAISEPEETQYF.

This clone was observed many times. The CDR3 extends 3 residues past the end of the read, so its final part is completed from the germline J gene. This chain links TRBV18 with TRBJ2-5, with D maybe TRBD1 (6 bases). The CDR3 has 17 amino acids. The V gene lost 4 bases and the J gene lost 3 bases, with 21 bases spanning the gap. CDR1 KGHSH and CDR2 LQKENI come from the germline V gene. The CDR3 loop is CASSQKLQGHGEETQYF. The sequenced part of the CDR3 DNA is TGTGCCAGCTCACAAAAGCTACAGGGACACGGAGAAGAGACC.

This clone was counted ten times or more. This CDR3 is CASRPSGASYNEQFF. The covered CDR3 bases are TGTGCCAGTAGACCCAGCGGGGCCTCCTACAATGAG. The chain uses TRBV19 and TRBJ2-1, with 7 bases fitting TRBD2. The CDR3 end lies 3 residues beyond the end of the read and is filled in from the germline J gene. Looked up from germline, CDR1 is LNHDA and CDR2 is SQIVND (reference sequence). Trimming took 6 bases from V and 0 from J; bases not matched to a gene: 5. CDR3 length: 15 residues. Full variable domain (remainder filled in from reference TRBV19 and TRBJ2-1): DGGITQSPKYLFRKEGQNVTLSCEQNLNHDAMYWYRQDPGQGLRLIYYSQIVNDFQKGDIAEGYSVSREKKESFPLTVTSAQKNPTAFYLCASRPSGASYNEQFFGPGTRLTVL.

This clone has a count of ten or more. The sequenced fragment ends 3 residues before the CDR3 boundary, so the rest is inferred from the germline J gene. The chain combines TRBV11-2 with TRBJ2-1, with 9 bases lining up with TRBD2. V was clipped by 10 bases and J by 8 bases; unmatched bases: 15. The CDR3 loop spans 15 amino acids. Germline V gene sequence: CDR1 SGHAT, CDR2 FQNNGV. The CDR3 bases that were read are TGTGCCACCCCTGACCTTGCGGGAGGGCCCCATGAG. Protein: CATPDLAGGPHE. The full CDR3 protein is CATPDLAGGPHEQFF.

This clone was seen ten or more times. CDR3 residues: CSAQLDRLNRAKETQYF. The CDR3 DNA, read in part, is TGCAGTGCCCAACTGGACAGATTAAACAGGGCCAAAGAGACG. The chain has TRBV20-1 and TRBJ2-3, with a tentative D call TRBD1 (6 bases). Read data end 3 residues before the CDR3 end; the end is taken from the germline J gene. Germline CDR1 DFQATT, CDR2 SNEGSKA (reference sequence). This CDR3 spans 17 amino acids.

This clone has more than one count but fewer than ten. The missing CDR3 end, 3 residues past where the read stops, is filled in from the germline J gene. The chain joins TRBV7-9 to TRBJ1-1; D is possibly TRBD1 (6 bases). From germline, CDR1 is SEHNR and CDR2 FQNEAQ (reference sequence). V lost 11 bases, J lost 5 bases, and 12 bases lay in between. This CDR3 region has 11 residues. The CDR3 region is CAVYQGTEAFF. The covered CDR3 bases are TGTGCCGTTTACCAGGGGACTGAA.

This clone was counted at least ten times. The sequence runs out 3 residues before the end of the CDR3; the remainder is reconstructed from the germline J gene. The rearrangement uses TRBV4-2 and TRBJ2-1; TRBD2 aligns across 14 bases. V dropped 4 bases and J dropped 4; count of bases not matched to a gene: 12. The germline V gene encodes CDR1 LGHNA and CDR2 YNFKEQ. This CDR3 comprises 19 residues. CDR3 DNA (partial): TGTGCCAGCAGCCCGGCTCTGGGACTAGCGGGAGAACAGTACAATGAG. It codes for CASSPALGLAGEQYNE. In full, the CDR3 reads CASSPALGLAGEQYNEQFF.

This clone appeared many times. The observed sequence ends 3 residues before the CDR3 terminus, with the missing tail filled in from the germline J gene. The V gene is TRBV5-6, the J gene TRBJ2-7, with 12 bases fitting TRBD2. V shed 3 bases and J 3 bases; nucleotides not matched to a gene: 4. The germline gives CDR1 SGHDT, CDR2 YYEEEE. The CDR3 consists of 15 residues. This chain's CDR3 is CASSSGLAGHYEQYF. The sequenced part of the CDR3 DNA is TGTGCCAGCAGCTCGGGACTAGCGGGCCACTACGAG. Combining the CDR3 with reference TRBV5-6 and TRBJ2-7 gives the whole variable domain DAGVTQSPTHLIKTRGQQVTLRCSPKSGHDTVSWYQQALGQGPQFIFQYYEEEERQRGNFPDRFSGHQFPNYSSELNVNALLLGDSALYLCASSSGLAGHYEQYFGPGTRLTVT.

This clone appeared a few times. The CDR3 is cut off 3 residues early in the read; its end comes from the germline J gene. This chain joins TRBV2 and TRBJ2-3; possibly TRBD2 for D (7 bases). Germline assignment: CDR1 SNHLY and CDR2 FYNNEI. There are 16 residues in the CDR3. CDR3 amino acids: CASTTGGGGSNQPQYF. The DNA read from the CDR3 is TGTGCCAGCACTACGGGCGGGGGCGGCAGCAATCAGCCG. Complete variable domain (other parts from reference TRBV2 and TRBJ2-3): EPEVTQTPSHQVTQMGQEVILRCVPISNHLYFYWYRQILGQKVEFLVSFYNNEISEKSEIFDDQFSVERPDGSNFTLKIRSTKLEDSAMYFCASTTGGGGSNQPQYFGPGTRLTVL.

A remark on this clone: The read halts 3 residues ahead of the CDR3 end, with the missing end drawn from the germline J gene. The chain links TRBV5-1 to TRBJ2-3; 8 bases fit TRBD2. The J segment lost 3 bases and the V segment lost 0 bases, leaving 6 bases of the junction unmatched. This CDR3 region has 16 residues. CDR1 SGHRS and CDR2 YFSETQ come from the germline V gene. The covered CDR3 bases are TGCGCCAGCAGCTTGGCGGTCGGGGGGGCGACAGATACG. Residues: CASSLAVGGATDT. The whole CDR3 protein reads CASSLAVGGATDTQYF.

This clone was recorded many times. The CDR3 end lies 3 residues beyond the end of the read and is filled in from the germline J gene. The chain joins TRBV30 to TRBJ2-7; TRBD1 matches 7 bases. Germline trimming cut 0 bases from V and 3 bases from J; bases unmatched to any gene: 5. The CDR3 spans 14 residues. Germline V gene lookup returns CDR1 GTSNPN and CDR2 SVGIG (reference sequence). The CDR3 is CAWSVGRGNYEQYF. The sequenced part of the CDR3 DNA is TGTGCCTGGAGTGTTGGCAGGGGGAACTACGAG.

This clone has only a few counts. The part of the CDR3 DNA that was read is TGTGCCAGCAGCCGCGGGGGGGATTCACCC. Amino acid sequence: CASSRGGDSP. The full CDR3 protein reads CASSRGGDSPLHF. The chain couples TRBV11-1 to TRBJ1-6; tentatively, D is TRBD1 (5 bases). The CDR3 goes on 3 residues after the read ends, and that part is filled in from the germline J gene. Germline loops: CDR1 SGHAT, CDR2 FQDESV (reference sequence). Trimming pared 5 bases from V and 8 bases from J, leaving 10 bases between. The CDR3 extends over 13 amino acids.

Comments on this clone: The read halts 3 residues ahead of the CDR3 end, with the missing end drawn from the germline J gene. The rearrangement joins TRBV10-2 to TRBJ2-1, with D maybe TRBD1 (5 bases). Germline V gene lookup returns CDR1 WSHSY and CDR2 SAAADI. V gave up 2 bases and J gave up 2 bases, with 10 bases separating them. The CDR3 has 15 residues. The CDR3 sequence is CASSEGEGAYNEQFF. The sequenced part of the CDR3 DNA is TGCGCCAGCAGTGAGGGCGAAGGGGCCTACAATGAG.

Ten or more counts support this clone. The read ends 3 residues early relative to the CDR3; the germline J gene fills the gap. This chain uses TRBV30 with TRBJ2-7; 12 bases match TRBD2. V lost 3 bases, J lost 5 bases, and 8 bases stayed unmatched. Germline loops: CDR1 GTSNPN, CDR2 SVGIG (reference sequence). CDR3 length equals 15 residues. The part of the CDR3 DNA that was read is TGTGCCTGGAGAAGACTAGCGGGAGAGGCCCACGAG. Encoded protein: CAWRRLAGEAHE. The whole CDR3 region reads CAWRRLAGEAHEQYF. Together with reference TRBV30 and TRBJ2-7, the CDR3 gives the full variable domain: SQTIHQWPATLVQPVGSPLSLECTVEGTSNPNLYWYRQAAGRGLQLLFYSVGIGQISSEVPQNLSASRPQDRQFILSSKKLLLSDSGFYLCAWRRLAGEAHEQYFGPGTRLTVT.

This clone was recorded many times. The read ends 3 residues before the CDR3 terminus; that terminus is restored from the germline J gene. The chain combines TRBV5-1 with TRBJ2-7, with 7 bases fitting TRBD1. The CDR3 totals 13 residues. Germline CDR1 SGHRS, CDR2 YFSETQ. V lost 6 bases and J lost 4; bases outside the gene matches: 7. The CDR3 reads CASTRDRAYEQYF. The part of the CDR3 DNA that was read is TGCGCCAGCACGAGGGACAGAGCGTACGAG.

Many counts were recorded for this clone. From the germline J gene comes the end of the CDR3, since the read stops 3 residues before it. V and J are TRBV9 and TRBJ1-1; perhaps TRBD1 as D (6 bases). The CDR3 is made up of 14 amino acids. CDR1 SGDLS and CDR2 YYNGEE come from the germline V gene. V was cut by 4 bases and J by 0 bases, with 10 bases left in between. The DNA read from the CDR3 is TGTGCCAGCAGCAAGGACAGATTGAACACTGAA. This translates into CASSKDRLNTE. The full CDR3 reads CASSKDRLNTEAFF.

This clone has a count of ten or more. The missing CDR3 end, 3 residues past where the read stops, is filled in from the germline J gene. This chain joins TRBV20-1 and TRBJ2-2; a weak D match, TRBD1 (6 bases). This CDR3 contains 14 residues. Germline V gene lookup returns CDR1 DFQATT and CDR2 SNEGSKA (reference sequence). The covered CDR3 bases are TGCAGTGCTAGGCGGACAGCAACTAATGAAAAG. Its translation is CSARRTATNEK. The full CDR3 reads CSARRTATNEKLFF.